A selection of T cell receptor beta chains follows, all from one sample in a study of blood T cell repertoires in COVID-19. This table comes from immunoSEQ multiplex PCR, and its TCRdb copy is limited to in-frame clones, with some not included. The sample lists tens of thousands of clones, about 83% seen once, with roughly 5.6% in the top ten. The sample comprised peripheral blood. These receptors all come from a human donor in a cohort sampled during active COVID-19. Each CDR3 is given with its conserved first and last residue. Each record gives: clone size, V gene, CDR3 protein. Clone size, where shown, is once, few, many, or a class for clones that have expanded.

abundance: once
v_gene: TRBV9
CDR3aa: CASSSPQGGRPDPGLVPDTQYF

abundance: -
v_gene: TRBV4-1
CDR3aa: CASSRGTSGVLEQFF

abundance: -
v_gene: TRBV20-1
CDR3aa: CSARQSYEQYF

abundance: -
v_gene: TRBV11-2
CDR3aa: CASSFFGGEYNEQFF

abundance: -
v_gene: TRBV5-6
CDR3aa: CASSLMTNEQFF

abundance: -
v_gene: TRBV5-4
CDR3aa: CASRPGLAGGPNYNEQFF

abundance: -
v_gene: TRBV5-4
CDR3aa: CASSDGISNQPQHF

abundance: -
v_gene: TRBV5-6
CDR3aa: CASSPMGGGAYTQYF

abundance: -
v_gene: TRBV14
CDR3aa: CASSRDIGNTIYF

abundance: -
v_gene: TRBV7-3
CDR3aa: CASRDSGNTGELFF

abundance: -
v_gene: TRBV9
CDR3aa: CASSVAGGFSGGYTF

abundance: -
v_gene: TRBV19
CDR3aa: CASSMDRGGSPLHF

abundance: -
v_gene: TRBV5-8
CDR3aa: CASSSQGRSTGELFF

abundance: once
v_gene: TRBV2
CDR3aa: CASSAQGTANYGCTF

abundance: -
v_gene: TRBV3-1/TRBV3-2
CDR3aa: CASSQDFGGGGTGELFF

abundance: -
v_gene: TRBV5-6
CDR3aa: CASSSYNEQFF

abundance: -
v_gene: TRBV5-4
CDR3aa: CASSSQAFGEQFF

abundance: few
v_gene: TRBV10-2
CDR3aa: CASSPGSRADTQYF

abundance: -
v_gene: TRBV2
CDR3aa: CASSTTQPGHPPRPQHF

abundance: -
v_gene: TRBV6-5
CDR3aa: CASSYADSLRPDTQYF

abundance: -
v_gene: TRBV27
CDR3aa: CASSFTSGGAGKNEQFF

abundance: -
v_gene: TRBV12-3/TRBV12-4
CDR3aa: CASSFRLAPTQYF

abundance: -
v_gene: TRBV7-6
CDR3aa: CASSFGGSSYNEQFF

abundance: -
v_gene: TRBV11-2
CDR3aa: CASSPFGGELFF

abundance: -
v_gene: TRBV6-5
CDR3aa: CASSYLPRGSYNEQFF

abundance: once
v_gene: TRBV27
CDR3aa: CASSDFSGANVLTF

abundance: -
v_gene: TRBV24-1
CDR3aa: CATSDLTGNTGELFF

abundance: -
v_gene: TRBV10-2
CDR3aa: CATRLGQHSDTQYF

abundance: once
v_gene: TRBV6-5
CDR3aa: CASSNGQGGMNEQFF

abundance: -
v_gene: TRBV6-6
CDR3aa: CASRQAPYEQYF

abundance: once
v_gene: TRBV10-3
CDR3aa: CAIRKGAQDTEAFF

abundance: -
v_gene: TRBV2
CDR3aa: CASSLKETQYF

abundance: few
v_gene: TRBV7-3
CDR3aa: CASSLAGENTDTQYF

abundance: -
v_gene: TRBV6-1
CDR3aa: CASSEKAIGGQYSNQPQHF

abundance: -
v_gene: TRBV5-6
CDR3aa: CASSLDRGEFEKLFF

abundance: -
v_gene: TRBV4-1
CDR3aa: CASSQTAGQPQHF

abundance: -
v_gene: TRBV19
CDR3aa: CASSMGRRQDTDTQYF